This entry lists 22 T cell receptor beta chains sequenced from one sample in a study of T cells in Graves' hyperthyroidism and ophthalmopathy. TCR beta CDR3 regions were amplified from RNA. First-round RT-PCR targeting the TCR CDR3 was performed with the HTBI primer set. TCRdb reprocessed the multiplex PCR reads via MiXCR and lists one record per CDR3 protein. Of a few hundred thousand distinct CDR3 sequences detected, around 16% appear once; the ten largest clones hold less than 3.5%. Sequencing was performed on blood. These receptors came from a woman in her forties with Graves' ophthalmopathy.

This clonotype was counted ten times or more. This sequence joins TRBV30 and TRBJ1-4; D call uncertain. Germline-derived CDR1 and CDR2 are GTSNPN and SVGIG (reference sequence). CDR3 length: 13 residues. V shed 1 base and J shed 8 bases, with 11 bases lying between them. The CDR3 DNA is TGTGCCTGGAGTGATATTGAAGGGGAAAAACTGTTTTTT. Translating it yields CAWSDIEGEKLFF.

The table lists this clonotype with a few counts. The CDR3 DNA reads TGCAGTGCAACCGACCGGGACAGGGCATCCCCTAACTATGGCTACACCTTC. The encoded protein is CSATDRDRASPNYGYTF. The chain couples TRBV20-1 to TRBJ1-2, with 9 bases aligning to TRBD1. Germline V gene sequence: CDR1 DFQATT, CDR2 SNEGSKA (reference sequence). Losses at the gene ends were 6 bases for V and 0 bases for J; bases not matched to a gene: 14. The CDR3 has 17 residues.

This clonotype was seen many times. The rearrangement joins TRBV6-1 to TRBJ2-7; D may match TRBD1 or TRBD2 (5 bases each). This CDR3 is built from 14 residues. With 1 base removed from V and 2 bases from J, the gap between germline ends came to 9 bases. Germline lookup yields CDR1 MNHNS and CDR2 SASEGT. The chain's CDR3 is CASSEEGRTYEQYF. In DNA, the CDR3 is TGTGCCAGCAGTGAAGAGGGACGGACCTACGAGCAGTACTTC.

This clonotype was picked up many times. The V and J genes are TRBV5-1 and TRBJ2-3, with 8 positions matching TRBD1. Trimming at V came to 2 bases and at J to 2 bases, leaving 4 bases not matched to a gene. This CDR3 region has 15 residues. Germline V gene lookup returns CDR1 SGHRS and CDR2 YFSETQ. CDR3 nucleotide sequence: TGCGCCAGCAGCTTCCAGGGGGCGACCACAGATACGCAGTATTTT. It codes for CASSFQGATTDTQYF.

This clonotype was detected ten times or more. The chain employs TRBV30 and TRBJ2-1, with TRBD2 as a possible D gene (5 bases). Trimming pared 0 bases from V and 12 bases from J, leaving 12 bases between. Germline V lookup: CDR1 GTSNPN, CDR2 SVGIG (reference sequence). The CDR3 is 12 residues long. The CDR3: CAWSVLGDRQFF. The CDR3 nucleotides are TGTGCCTGGAGTGTACTCGGGGATAGGCAGTTCTTC.

Of note for this clonotype: Just one base apart from a much larger clone, this may be a read error. The chain links TRBV20-1 to TRBJ1-2, with a tentative D call TRBD1 (5 bases). Germline CDR1 DFQATT, CDR2 SNEGSKA (reference sequence). There are 13 residues in the CDR3. The CDR3 DNA follows: TGCAGTGCTAGGCGGGGGGACGGGTATGGCCACACCTTC. Translation: CSARRGDGYGHTF.

This clonotype was detected only a few times. The chain carries TRBV5-1 and TRBJ2-1; the match to TRBD2 covers 12 bases. The length of the CDR3 is 18 residues. Germline loops: CDR1 SGHRS, CDR2 YFSETQ. V was pared by 0 bases and J by 8 bases, with 12 bases of the junction left unmatched. CDR3 DNA: TGCGCCAGCAGCTTGGCCAAGGCAAGGACTAGCGGGACCCATGAGCAGTTCTTC. Residues: CASSLAKARTSGTHEQFF. The full variable domain, its missing parts supplied by reference TRBV5-1 and TRBJ2-1, is KAGVTQTPRYLIKTRGQQVTLSCSPISGHRSVSWYQQTPGQGLQFLFEYFSETQRNKGNFPGRFSGRQFSNSRSEMNVSTLELGDSALYLCASSLAKARTSGTHEQFFGPGTRLTVL.

The rearrangement uses TRBV5-5 and TRBJ2-3; D might be TRBD2 (6 bases). CDR1 and CDR2 (germline): SGHKS, YYEKEE (reference sequence). This CDR3 comprises 15 residues. With 4 bases removed from V and 2 bases from J, the gap between germline ends came to 14 bases. This chain's CDR3 is CASSQKGLPTDTQYF. CDR3 nucleotide sequence: TGTGCCAGCAGCCAAAAAGGACTACCCACAGATACGCAGTATTTT.

This clonotype was observed a handful of times. The chain employs TRBV6-2 or TRBV6-3 and TRBJ1-1, with TRBD1 matching over 9 bases. After removal of 2 bases from V and 11 bases from J, the junction contained 24 bases not matched to a gene. CDR3 length: 19 residues. CDR1 and CDR2 from the germline V gene are MNHEY and SVGEGT. The CDR3: CASSYRTQGAKREDGGAFF. For the CDR3, the DNA is TGTGCCAGCAGTTACCGAACACAGGGGGCCAAAAGAGAAGATGGGGGTGCTTTCTTT.

This clonotype came up many times. The V and J genes are TRBV7-2 and TRBJ2-2; 7 bases are a match to TRBD1. Germline trimming cut 5 bases from V and 5 bases from J; bases unmatched to any gene: 2. The germline gives CDR1 SGHTA, CDR2 FQGNSA. The CDR3 is 13 residues long. CDR3 loop: CASSDRVTGELFF. The CDR3 region has the DNA TGTGCCAGCAGCGACAGGGTTACCGGGGAGCTGTTTTTT.

This clonotype was observed at least ten times. The chain is built from TRBV12-3 or TRBV12-4 and TRBJ1-1; D is uncertain. The CDR3 is 13 amino acids. V lost 3 bases and J lost 3, with 8 bases in between. The CDR3 DNA reads as TGTGCCAGCAGTTTCAATGTGCACACTGAAGCTTTCTTT. Amino acids: CASSFNVHTEAFF.

At least ten counts were recorded for this clonotype. The chain has TRBV6-6 and TRBJ1-1; D is undetermined. CDR1 and CDR2 from the germline V gene are MNHNY and SVGAGI (reference sequence). The CDR3 loop spans 14 amino acids. The V gene lost 2 bases and the J gene lost 1 base, with 8 bases spanning the gap. The CDR3 loop is CASSYEQQNTEAFF. In nucleotides, the CDR3 is TGTGCCAGCAGTTACGAACAGCAGAACACTGAAGCTTTCTTT.

There are a few counts of this clonotype. J is TRBJ1-4 and V is TRBV7-9, with D possibly TRBD1 on 6 matching bases. Germline V gene sequence: CDR1 SEHNR, CDR2 FQNEAQ (reference sequence). The CDR3 runs to 14 residues. V lost 3 bases and J 8 bases, leaving 13 bases between the germline ends. CDR3 bases: TGTGCCAGCAGCTTTTCGGGGGCGCTCGAAAAACTGTTTTTT. The encoded protein is CASSFSGALEKLFF.

This clonotype has a handful of counts. The chain uses TRBV28 and TRBJ1-1; no clear D. CDR3 size: 11 residues. Trimming removed 8 bases at V and 1 base at J, with 5 bases between. Germline assignment: CDR1 MDHEN and CDR2 SYDVKM. The CDR3 DNA reads as TGTGCCAGCGCCGGGAACACTGAAGCTTTCTTT. Residues: CASAGNTEAFF.

This clonotype occurred many times. The chain links TRBV11-2 to TRBJ2-5; D ambiguous. The V and J ends lost 8 bases and 9 bases respectively, with 13 bases between them. The CDR3 is 11 residues long. Germline CDR1 reads SGHAT; CDR2 reads FQNNGV. CDR3 loop: CASATALAQYF. CDR3 in DNA: TGTGCCAGCGCTACCGCTTTGGCCCAGTACTTC.

This clonotype showed up many times. The rearrangement links TRBV28 to TRBJ2-5; 8 bases fit TRBD2. The CDR3 covers 16 residues. Losses at the gene ends were 5 bases for V and 5 bases for J; bases not matched to a gene: 13. Germline loops: CDR1 MDHEN, CDR2 SYDVKM. CDR3 nucleotide sequence: TGTGCCAGCAGTGGGATGTGGAAAGCGGGGGAGGAGACCCAGTACTTC. Translation gives CASSGMWKAGEETQYF. Looking up the rest from reference TRBV28 and TRBJ2-5 gives the full variable domain: DVKVTQSSRYLVKRTGEKVFLECVQDMDHENMFWYRQDPGLGLRLIYFSYDVKMKEKGDIPEGYSVSREKKERFSLILESASTNQTSMYLCASSGMWKAGEETQYFGPGTRLLVL.

This clonotype appeared many times. The chain employs TRBV18 and TRBJ2-3; TRBD1 might be the D (5 bases). The length of the CDR3 is 14 residues. In germline, CDR1 is KGHSH, CDR2 LQKENI. Trimming took off 2 bases at V and 2 bases at J, with 8 bases between the two ends. The CDR3 loop is CASSPSDNTDTQYF. In DNA form, the CDR3 reads TGTGCCAGCTCACCATCGGACAACACAGATACGCAGTATTTT.

With respect to this clonotype: This clone may be a read error of a much larger clone one base away. The rearrangement joins TRBV29-1 to TRBJ2-1, with 11 bases lining up with TRBD2. The CDR3 sequence is 14 residues long. Germline-derived CDR1 and CDR2 are SQVTM and ANQGSEA. CDR3 coding DNA: TGCAGCGGGACTAGCGGGCCCACCTACAATGGGCAGTTCTTC. Amino acids: CSGTSGPTYNGQFF.

This clonotype was recorded a few times. The V call is TRBV7-9, the J call TRBJ2-1; TRBD1 matches 7 bases. Trimming cost V 5 bases and J 10 bases; bases outside gene matches: 11. The germline V gene has CDR1 SEHNR and CDR2 FQNEAQ (reference sequence). The CDR3 is 14 residues long. CDR3 sequence (DNA): TGTGCCAGCAGCAAACCCGACAGGGTAGGAGAGCAGTTCTTC. It specifies CASSKPDRVGEQFF.

This clonotype was seen many times. V gene TRBV28 combines with J gene TRBJ1-1, with TRBD1 as a possible D gene (5 bases). The length of the CDR3 is 14 residues. Trimming removed 2 bases at V and 7 bases at J, with 14 bases between. Looked up from germline, CDR1 is MDHEN and CDR2 is SYDVKM. The CDR3 sequence is CASSLRFRANEAFF. The CDR3 bases are TGTGCCAGCAGTTTACGCTTCAGGGCTAATGAAGCTTTCTTT.

This clonotype was detected ten times or more. Germline and junction disagree at one end, which may indicate a read error. V is TRBV11-2 and J is TRBJ2-4, with a weak D call TRBD1 (6 bases). The CDR3 is 13 amino acids. CDR1 and CDR2 from the germline V gene are SGHAT and FQNNGV. CDR3 loop: CASSSGQKSIQYF. The CDR3 DNA reads as TGTGCCAGCAGCTCAGGACAGAAAAGCATTCAGTACTTC.

The sample holds many counts of this clonotype. This chain uses TRBV6-1 with TRBJ1-2; tentatively, D is TRBD1 (5 bases). The CDR3 has 12 residues. Germline V lookup: CDR1 MNHNS, CDR2 SASEGT. V lost 8 bases, J lost 1 base, and 8 bases lay in between. CDR3 region: CASGGLNYGYTF. The CDR3 bases are TGTGCCAGCGGGGGACTTAACTATGGCTACACCTTC.